This entry features one T cell receptor beta chain sequence. The length of the CDR3 is 14 residues. V was cut by 5 bases and J by 4 bases, with 15 bases left in between. Germline loops: CDR1 DFQATT, CDR2 SNEGSKA (reference sequence). TCRdb fed the RT-PCR reads into MiXCR, producing one record per CDR3 protein. This repertoire shows just over 300,000 distinct CDR3 sequences, 21% found once; its top ten account for about 9.4%. The entry originates in a study of response to subunit inactivated influenza vaccine. The origin of this receptor is a man between 50 and 69 years old who received an inactivated influenza vaccine. The J gene is TRBJ1-5, the V gene TRBV20-1, with a weak D call TRBD1 (5 bases). The specimen comprised PBMCs from blood, sampled less than 22 months after vaccination. In nucleotides, the CDR3 is TGCAGTGCTTCACGGGACTCTCGGAATCAGCCCCAGCATTTT. This translates into CSASRDSRNQPQHF.